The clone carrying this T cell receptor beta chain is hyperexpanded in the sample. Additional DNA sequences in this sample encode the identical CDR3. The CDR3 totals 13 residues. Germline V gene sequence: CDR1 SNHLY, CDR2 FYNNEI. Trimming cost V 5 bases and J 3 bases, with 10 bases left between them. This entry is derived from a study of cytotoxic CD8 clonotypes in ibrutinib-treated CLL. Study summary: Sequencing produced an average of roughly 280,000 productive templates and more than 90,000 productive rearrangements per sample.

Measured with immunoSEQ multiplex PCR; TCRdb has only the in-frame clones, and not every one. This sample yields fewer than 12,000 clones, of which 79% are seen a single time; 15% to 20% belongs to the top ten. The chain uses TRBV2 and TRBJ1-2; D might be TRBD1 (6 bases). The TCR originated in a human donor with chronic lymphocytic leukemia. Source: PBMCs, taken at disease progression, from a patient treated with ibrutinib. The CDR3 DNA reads TGTGCCAGCAGTCCTCGGACAGACTATGGCTACACCTTC. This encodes CASSPRTDYGYTF. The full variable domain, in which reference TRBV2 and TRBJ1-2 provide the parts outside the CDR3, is EPEVTQTPSHQVTQMGQEVILRCVPISNHLYFYWYRQILGQKVEFLVSFYNNEISEKSEIFDDQFSVERPDGSNFTLKIRSTKLEDSAMYFCASSPRTDYGYTFGSGTRLTVV.